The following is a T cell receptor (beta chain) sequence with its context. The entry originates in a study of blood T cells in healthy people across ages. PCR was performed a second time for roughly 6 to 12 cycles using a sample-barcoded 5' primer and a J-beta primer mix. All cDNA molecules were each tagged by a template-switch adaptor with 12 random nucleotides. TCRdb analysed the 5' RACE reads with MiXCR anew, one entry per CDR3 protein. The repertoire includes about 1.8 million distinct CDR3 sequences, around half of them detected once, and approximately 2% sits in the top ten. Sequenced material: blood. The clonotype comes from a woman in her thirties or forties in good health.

The CDR3 loop is CASQPDSYNEQFF. The CDR3 DNA reads TGTGCCAGCCAGCCGGACTCCTACAATGAGCAGTTCTTC. The chain joins TRBV11-2 to TRBJ2-1; D gene ambiguous. CDR1 SGHAT and CDR2 FQNNGV come from the germline V gene. The CDR3 has 13 amino acids. V shed 8 bases and J shed 0 bases, with 8 bases lying between them. The complete variable domain, with remaining parts taken from reference TRBV11-2 and TRBJ2-1, reads EAGVAQSPRYKIIEKRQSVAFWCNPISGHATLYWYQQILGQGPKLLIQFQNNGVVDDSQLPKDRFSAERLKGVDSTLKIQPAKLEDSAVYLCASQPDSYNEQFFGPGTRLTVL.